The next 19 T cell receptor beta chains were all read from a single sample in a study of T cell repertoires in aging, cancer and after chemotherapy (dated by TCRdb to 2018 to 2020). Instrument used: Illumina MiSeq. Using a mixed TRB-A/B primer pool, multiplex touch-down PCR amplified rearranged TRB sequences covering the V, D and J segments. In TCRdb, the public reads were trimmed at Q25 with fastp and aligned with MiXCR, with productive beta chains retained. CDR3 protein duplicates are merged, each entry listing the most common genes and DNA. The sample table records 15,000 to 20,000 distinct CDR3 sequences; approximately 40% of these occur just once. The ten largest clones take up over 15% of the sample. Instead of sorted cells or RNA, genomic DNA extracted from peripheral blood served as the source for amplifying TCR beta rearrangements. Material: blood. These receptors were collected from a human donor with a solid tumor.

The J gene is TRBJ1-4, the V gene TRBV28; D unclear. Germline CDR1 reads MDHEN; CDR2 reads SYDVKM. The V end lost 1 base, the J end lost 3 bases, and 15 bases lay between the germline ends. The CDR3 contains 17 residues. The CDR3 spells CASSLLGLRLANEKLFF. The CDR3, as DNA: TGTGCCAGCAGTTTATTAGGGTTACGGCTGGCTAATGAAAAACTGTTTTTT.

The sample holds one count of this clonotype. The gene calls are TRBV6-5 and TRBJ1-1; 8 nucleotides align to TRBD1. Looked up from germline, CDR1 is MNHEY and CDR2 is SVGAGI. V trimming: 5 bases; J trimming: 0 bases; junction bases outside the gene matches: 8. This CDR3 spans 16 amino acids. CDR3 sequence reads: CASSPGQGEMNTEAFF. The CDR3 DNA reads TGTGCCAGCAGTCCTGGACAGGGTGAAATGAACACTGAAGCTTTCTTT.

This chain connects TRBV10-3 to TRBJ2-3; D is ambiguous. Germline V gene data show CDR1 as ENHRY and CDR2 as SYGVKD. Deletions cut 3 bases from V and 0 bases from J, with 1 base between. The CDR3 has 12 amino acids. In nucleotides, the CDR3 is TGTGCCATCAGTGACAGCACAGATACGCAGTATTTT. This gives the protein CAISDSTDTQYF.

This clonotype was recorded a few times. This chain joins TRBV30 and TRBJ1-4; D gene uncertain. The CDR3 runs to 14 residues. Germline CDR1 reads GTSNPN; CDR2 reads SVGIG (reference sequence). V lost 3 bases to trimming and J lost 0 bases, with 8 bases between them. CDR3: CAWRDLATNEKLFF. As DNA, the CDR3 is TGTGCCTGGAGGGACCTTGCAACTAATGAAAAACTGTTTTTT.

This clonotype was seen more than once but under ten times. For the CDR3, the DNA is TGTGCCAGCAGTTTAGGGCAGTCCACCTACGAGCAGTACTTC. The encoded protein is CASSLGQSTYEQYF. The chain employs TRBV27 and TRBJ2-7; D gene uncertain. V lost 2 bases and J 2 bases, leaving 10 bases between the germline ends. The germline V gene has CDR1 MNHEY and CDR2 SMNVEV (reference sequence). The CDR3 is made up of 14 amino acids.

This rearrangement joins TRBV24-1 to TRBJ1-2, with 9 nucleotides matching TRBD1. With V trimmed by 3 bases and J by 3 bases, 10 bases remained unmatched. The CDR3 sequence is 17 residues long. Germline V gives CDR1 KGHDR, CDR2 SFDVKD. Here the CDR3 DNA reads TGTGCCACCAGTGATGGCCCGGGACAGGGACCTGACTATGGCTACACCTTC. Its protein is CATSDGPGQGPDYGYTF.

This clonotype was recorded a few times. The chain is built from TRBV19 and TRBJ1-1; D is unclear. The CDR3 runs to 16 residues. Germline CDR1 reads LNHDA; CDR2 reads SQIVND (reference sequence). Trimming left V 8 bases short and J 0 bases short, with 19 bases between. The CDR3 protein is CASSGRRISMNTEAFF. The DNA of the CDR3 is TGTGCCAGTTCTGGACGCAGGATCTCTATGAACACTGAAGCTTTCTTT.

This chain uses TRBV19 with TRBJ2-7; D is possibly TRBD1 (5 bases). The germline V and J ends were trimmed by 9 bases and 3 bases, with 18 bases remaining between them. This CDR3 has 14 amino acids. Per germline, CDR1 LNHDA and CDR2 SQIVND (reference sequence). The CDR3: CASLTMWGHYEQYF. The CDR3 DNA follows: TGTGCCAGCCTAACTATGTGGGGCCACTACGAGCAGTACTTC.

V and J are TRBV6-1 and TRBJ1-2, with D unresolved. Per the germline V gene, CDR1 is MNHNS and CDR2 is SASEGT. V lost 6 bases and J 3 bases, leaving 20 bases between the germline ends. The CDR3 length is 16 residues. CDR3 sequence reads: CASRFSPIEKDYGYTF. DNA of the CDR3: TGTGCCAGCAGGTTTTCCCCCATCGAGAAAGACTATGGCTACACCTTC.

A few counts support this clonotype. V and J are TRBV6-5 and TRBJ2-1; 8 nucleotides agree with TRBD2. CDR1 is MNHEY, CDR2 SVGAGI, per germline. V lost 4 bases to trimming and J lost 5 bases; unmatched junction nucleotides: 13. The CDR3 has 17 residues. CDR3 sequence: CASSSSAGGDINNEQFF. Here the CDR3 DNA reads TGTGCCAGCAGTTCCTCGGCCGGGGGGGACATCAACAATGAGCAGTTCTTC.

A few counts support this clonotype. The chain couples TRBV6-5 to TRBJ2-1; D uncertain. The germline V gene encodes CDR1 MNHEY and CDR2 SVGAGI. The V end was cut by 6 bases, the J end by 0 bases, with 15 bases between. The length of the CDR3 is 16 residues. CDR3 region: CASRPFWGSSYNEQFF. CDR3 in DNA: TGTGCCAGCAGACCGTTCTGGGGATCCTCCTACAATGAGCAGTTCTTC.

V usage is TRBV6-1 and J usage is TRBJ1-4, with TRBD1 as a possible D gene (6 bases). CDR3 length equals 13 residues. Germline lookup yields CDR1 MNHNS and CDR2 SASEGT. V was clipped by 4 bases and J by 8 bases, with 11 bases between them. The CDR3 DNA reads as TGTGCCAGCAGTGGGACAGAGCGGGAAAAACTGTTTTTT. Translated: CASSGTEREKLFF.

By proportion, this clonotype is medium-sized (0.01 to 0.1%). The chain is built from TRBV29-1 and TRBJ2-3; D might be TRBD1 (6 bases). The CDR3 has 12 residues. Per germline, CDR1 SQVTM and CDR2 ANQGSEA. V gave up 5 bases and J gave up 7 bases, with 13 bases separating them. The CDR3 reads CSVNTGPNTQYF. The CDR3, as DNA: TGCAGCGTTAATACAGGGCCGAATACGCAGTATTTT.

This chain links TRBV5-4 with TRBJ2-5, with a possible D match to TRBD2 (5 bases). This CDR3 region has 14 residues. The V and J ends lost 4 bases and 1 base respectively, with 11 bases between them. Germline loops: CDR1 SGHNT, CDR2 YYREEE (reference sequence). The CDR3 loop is CASSPDSIQETQYF. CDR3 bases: TGTGCCAGCAGCCCGGACTCAATCCAAGAGACCCAGTACTTC.

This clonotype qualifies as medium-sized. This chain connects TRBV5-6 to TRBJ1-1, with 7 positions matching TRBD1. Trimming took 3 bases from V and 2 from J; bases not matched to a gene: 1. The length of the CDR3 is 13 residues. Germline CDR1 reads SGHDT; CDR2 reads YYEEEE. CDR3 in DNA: TGTGCCAGCAGCTGGGACAGTAACACTGAAGCTTTCTTT. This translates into CASSWDSNTEAFF.

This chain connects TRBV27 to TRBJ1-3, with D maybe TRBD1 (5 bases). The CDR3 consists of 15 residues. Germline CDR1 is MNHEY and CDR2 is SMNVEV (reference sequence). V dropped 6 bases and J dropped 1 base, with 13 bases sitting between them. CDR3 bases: TGTGCCAGCAGACGGGGGTTCGTATCTGGAAACACCATATATTTT. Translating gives CASRRGFVSGNTIYF.

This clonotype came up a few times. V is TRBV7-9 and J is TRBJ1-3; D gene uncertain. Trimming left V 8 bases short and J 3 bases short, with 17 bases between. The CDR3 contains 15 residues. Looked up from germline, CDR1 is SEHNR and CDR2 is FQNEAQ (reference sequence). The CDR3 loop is CASDREQGSGNTIYF. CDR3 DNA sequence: TGTGCCAGCGACCGGGAGCAAGGGAGTGGAAACACCATATATTTT.

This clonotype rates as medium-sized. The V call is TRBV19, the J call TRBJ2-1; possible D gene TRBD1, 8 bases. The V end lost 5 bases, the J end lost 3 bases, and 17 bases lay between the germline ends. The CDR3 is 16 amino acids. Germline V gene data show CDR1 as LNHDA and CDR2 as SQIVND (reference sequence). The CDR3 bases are TGTGCCAGTAGTTCTCGGACAGGGAGGGACTACAATGAGCAGTTCTTC. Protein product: CASSSRTGRDYNEQFF.

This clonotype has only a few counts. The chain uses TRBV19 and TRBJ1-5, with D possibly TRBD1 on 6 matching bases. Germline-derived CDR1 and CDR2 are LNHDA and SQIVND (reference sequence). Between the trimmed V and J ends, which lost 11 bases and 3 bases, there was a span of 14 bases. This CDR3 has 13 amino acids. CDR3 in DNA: TGTGCCGCGGGGCGGGACAACAATCAGCCCCAGCATTTT. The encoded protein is CAAGRDNNQPQHF. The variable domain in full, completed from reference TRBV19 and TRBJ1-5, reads DGGITQSPKYLFRKEGQNVTLSCEQNLNHDAMYWYRQDPGQGLRLIYYSQIVNDFQKGDIAEGYSVSREKKESFPLTVTSAQKNPTAFYLCAAGRDNNQPQHFGDGTRLSIL.